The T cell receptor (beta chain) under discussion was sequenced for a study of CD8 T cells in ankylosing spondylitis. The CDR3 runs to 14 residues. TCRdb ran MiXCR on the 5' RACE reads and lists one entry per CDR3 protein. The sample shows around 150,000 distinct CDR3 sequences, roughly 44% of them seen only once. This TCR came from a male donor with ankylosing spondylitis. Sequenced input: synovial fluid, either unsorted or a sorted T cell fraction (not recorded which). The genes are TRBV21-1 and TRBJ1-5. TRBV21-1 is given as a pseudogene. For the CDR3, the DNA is TGTGCCAGCCACCTGGGGAGGGGAAATCAGCCCCAGCATTTT. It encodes CASHLGRGNQPQHF.